This is a list of T cell receptor beta chains from one sample in a study of OX40 agonist ivuxolimab in advanced cancers. Libraries were prepared by immunoSEQ multiplex PCR; TCRdb keeps only in-frame clonotypes and omits some of them. The sample yields under 100,000 clones, roughly 85% seen once. The starting material was CD4+ or CD8+ T cells sorted from blood, obtained in a trial of the OX40 agonist ivuxolimab. Every receptor here comes from an adult with an advanced solid tumor such as melanoma, head and neck, liver or kidney cancer. CDR3s include the opening cysteine and the closing phenylalanine or tryptophan. D genes are given only for firm matches. Clone size, where shown, is once, few, many, or a class for clones that have expanded.

D,V,size,CDR3
.,TRBV10-3,few,CAISENGERPQHF
.,TRBV6-5,.,CASSYSRDQPQHF
.,TRBV28,.,CASRDSRGAQYF
TRBD1,TRBV19,.,CASRDRDLKDTQYF
.,TRBV4-1,.,CASSQDVRPFNTEAFF
.,TRBV7-6,.,CASSLGQGSGNTIYF
.,TRBV5-4,.,CASSPNGGEGYTF
.,TRBV18,.,CASSPMEGRNTGELFF
.,TRBV7-2,.,CASSSGYGTEAFF
TRBD2,TRBV15,.,CATSRDLLAGGRDIQYF
.,TRBV2,.,CASSEIRNTEAFF
.,TRBV28,.,CASSPPEGRVYGYTF
.,TRBV4-1,few,CASSQDRVIHEQYF
TRBD2,TRBV2,.,CAGALAGVTDTQYF
TRBD1,TRBV28,few,CASSWPGQGNQPQHF
.,TRBV11-2,.,CASSTAPVPNEQYF
.,TRBV5-1,.,CASSLGSGDFLYEQYF
.,TRBV28,.,CASSLFRRPGNTIYF
TRBD1,TRBV27,.,CASSYGTGNYNEQFF
TRBD1,TRBV10-3,once,CAISEGQGETDTQYF
.,TRBV11-2,.,CASSPLSRQSSYEQYF
.,TRBV11-2,.,CASSSYPGGAYNEQFF
.,TRBV28,.,CASLDQGIGNEKLFF
TRBD1,TRBV29-1,.,CSVLEGALYGYTF
.,TRBV28,.,CASSRTVAGANVLTF
.,TRBV11-2,.,CASSLRTDQNTEAFF
.,TRBV5-1,.,CASKWADSQETQYF